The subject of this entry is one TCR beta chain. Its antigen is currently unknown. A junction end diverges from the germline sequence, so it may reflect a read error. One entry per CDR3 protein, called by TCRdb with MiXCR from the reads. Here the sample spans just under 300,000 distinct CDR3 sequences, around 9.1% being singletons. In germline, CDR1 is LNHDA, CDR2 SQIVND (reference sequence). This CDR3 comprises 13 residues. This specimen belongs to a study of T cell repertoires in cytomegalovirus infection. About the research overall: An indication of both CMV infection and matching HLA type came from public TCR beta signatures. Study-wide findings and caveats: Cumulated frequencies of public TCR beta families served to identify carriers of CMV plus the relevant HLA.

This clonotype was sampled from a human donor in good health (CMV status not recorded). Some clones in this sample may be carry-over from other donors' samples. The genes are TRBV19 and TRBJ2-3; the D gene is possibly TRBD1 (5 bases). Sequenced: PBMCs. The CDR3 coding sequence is TGTGCCAGTAGAACTCAGGGCACAGATACGCGGTATTTT. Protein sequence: CASRTQGTDTRYF.